This T cell receptor beta chain appears in the sequencing data of a study of T cells in Graves' hyperthyroidism and ophthalmopathy. Germline loops: CDR1 LNHDA, CDR2 SQIVND (reference sequence). With 6 bases clipped from V and 3 bases from J, the junction kept 8 bases outside the gene matches. This CDR3 region has 14 residues. RNA transcripts gave rise to amplified TCR beta CDR3 regions. RT-PCR in the first round (using the HTBI primer set) targeted the TCR CDR3. TCRdb re-analysed the multiplex PCR reads in MiXCR, keeping a single row per CDR3 protein. The sample contains about 350,000 distinct CDR3 sequences, approximately 18% of which appear only once. Hyperthyroidism patients were newly diagnosed, had disease duration under 2 months, and were aged 18 to 65 years.

The chain is built from TRBV19 and TRBJ2-7, with TRBD2 matching over 7 bases. Sequenced: blood. The TCR originated in a woman in her 30s with Graves' hyperthyroidism that later progressed to Graves' ophthalmopathy. The DNA of the CDR3 is TGTGCCAGTAGCCTCGGGAGGATGAACTACGAGCAGTACTTC. Encoded protein: CASSLGRMNYEQYF.